Reported below is one T cell receptor (beta chain). The antigen remains undetermined. These data come from a study of T cell responses to AZD1222 COVID-19 vaccine. General observations from the study: Close to half of spike-specific TCRs reportedly recognize unmutated variant regions.

V lost 4 bases and J lost 5, with 12 bases in between. Germline lookup yields CDR1 SGHRS and CDR2 YFSETQ. This CDR3 is built from 14 residues. Data came from immunoSEQ multiplex PCR; TCRdb stores just in-frame clones and leaves some out. The data contain about 120,000 clones, more than 70% of them singletons. The V and J genes are TRBV5-1 and TRBJ1-4; tentatively, D is TRBD1 (5 bases). This clonotype originated in an adult in good health. The input for sequencing was peripheral blood, taken on day 0 of AZD1222 vaccination. CDR3 sequence: CASSPGDLNEKLFF. The CDR3 DNA reads as TGCGCCAGCAGCCCGGGGGATCTAAATGAAAAACTGTTTTTT. Full variable domain (missing parts from reference TRBV5-1 and TRBJ1-4): KAGVTQTPRYLIKTRGQQVTLSCSPISGHRSVSWYQQTPGQGLQFLFEYFSETQRNKGNFPGRFSGRQFSNSRSEMNVSTLELGDSALYLCASSPGDLNEKLFFGSGTQLSVL.